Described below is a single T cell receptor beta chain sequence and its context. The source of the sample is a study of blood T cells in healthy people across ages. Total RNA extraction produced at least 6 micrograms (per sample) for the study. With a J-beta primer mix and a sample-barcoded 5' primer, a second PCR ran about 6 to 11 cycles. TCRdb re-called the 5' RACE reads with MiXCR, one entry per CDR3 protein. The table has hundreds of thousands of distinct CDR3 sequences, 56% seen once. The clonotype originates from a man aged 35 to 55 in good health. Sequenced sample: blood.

The CDR3 reads CASQKGRGSSYEQYF. CDR3 bases: TGTGCCAGCCAAAAAGGTCGGGGGAGCTCCTACGAGCAGTACTTC. The chain links TRBV6-2 or TRBV6-3 to TRBJ2-7, with D tentatively TRBD2 (6 bases). Between the trimmed V and J ends, which lost 8 bases and 0 bases, there was a span of 17 bases. The CDR3 runs 15 residues. CDR1 MNHEY and CDR2 SVGEGT come from the germline V gene.